This entry describes one T cell receptor (beta chain). Its matching antigen is unknown. Regions amplified from RNA transcripts were the TCR beta CDR3 regions. With the HTBI primer set, the TCR CDR3 went through a first round of RT-PCR. Via MiXCR, TCRdb re-called the multiplex PCR reads, giving one row per CDR3 protein. Here the sample spans some 270,000 distinct CDR3 sequences, roughly 15% being singletons. The data belong to a study of T cells in Graves' hyperthyroidism and ophthalmopathy. Study-level findings and limits: A 13 V-J signature model discriminated ophthalmopathy versus stable hyperthyroidism.

The CDR3 spans 17 residues. Germline-derived CDR1 and CDR2 are MNHNS and SASEGT. Trimming removed 6 bases from V and 3 bases from J, with 18 bases in between. These patients, aged 18 to 65, had recently diagnosed hyperthyroidism lasting under 2 months. The chain uses TRBV6-1 and TRBJ1-6; no clear D gene. Sequenced sample: blood. This receptor was taken from a woman between 25 and 40 years old with Graves' hyperthyroidism that later progressed to Graves' ophthalmopathy. In DNA form, the CDR3 reads TGTGCCAGCAGCCTCGGTTCAGGAACTCACTATAATTCACCCCTCCACTTT. It specifies CASSLGSGTHYNSPLHF.